This entry lists 20 T cell receptor beta chains sequenced from one sample in a study of cytomegalovirus exposure and HLA in healthy donors. Primers included in the PCR were 60 Vbeta and 13 Jbeta primers. Assay used: immunoSEQ multiplex PCR; TCRdb lists only in-frame clones, some missing. This sample has roughly 160,000 clones, with around 80% found just once. The sequencing input was PBMCs. The receptors derive from a man aged 18 to 35 in good health and CMV-seropositive.

This chain joins TRBV7-9 and TRBJ1-4; D gene uncertain. V lost 1 base and J 8 bases, leaving 11 bases between the germline ends. Germline lookup yields CDR1 SEHNR and CDR2 FQNEAQ (reference sequence). The CDR3 has 14 residues. CDR3 residues: CASSLGADLEKLFF. Written as DNA, the CDR3 is TGTGCCAGCAGCTTAGGGGCAGATCTAGAAAAACTGTTTTTT.

This chain connects TRBV2 to TRBJ1-2; no reliable D call. Per germline, CDR1 SNHLY and CDR2 FYNNEI. CDR3 length: 15 amino acids. Trimming removed 0 bases at V and 4 bases at J, with 12 bases between. The CDR3 DNA is TGTGCCAGCAGTGAAGCGCTTGGGGAGTTCTATGGCTACACCTTC. It translates to CASSEALGEFYGYTF.

The chain uses TRBV11-1 and TRBJ2-1, with TRBD2 matching 7 bases. CDR3 length equals 15 residues. CDR1 is SGHAT, CDR2 FQDESV, per germline (reference sequence). V shed 1 base and J 2 bases; nucleotides not matched to a gene: 2. CDR3 sequence: CASSLETSAYNEQFF. CDR3 in DNA: TGTGCCAGCAGCTTAGAAACTAGCGCCTACAATGAGCAGTTCTTC.

There are a few counts of this clone. The genes are TRBV9 and TRBJ1-1, with 8 bases that match TRBD1. CDR3 size: 15 residues. Germline V gene sequence: CDR1 SGDLS, CDR2 YYNGEE. With V trimmed by 4 bases and J by 10 bases, 15 bases remained unmatched. Written as DNA, the CDR3 is TGTGCCAGCAGCCCCCCTCGAGGGACAGGCGGGGTAGCTTTCTTT. As protein: CASSPPRGTGGVAFF.

The chain is built from TRBV14 and TRBJ2-7; 14 bases align to TRBD2. Trimming took 3 bases from V and 9 from J; bases not matched to a gene: 4. CDR3 length: 14 residues. Per germline, CDR1 SGHDN and CDR2 FVKESK. CDR3 amino acids: CASSQGLAGASQYF. CDR3 DNA: TGTGCCAGCAGCCAGGGACTAGCGGGAGCGTCGCAGTACTTC.

The chain employs TRBV7-9 and TRBJ2-7, with a tentative D call TRBD1 (5 bases). Germline CDR1 is SEHNR and CDR2 is FQNEAQ (reference sequence). Trimming pared 4 bases from V and 3 bases from J, leaving 7 bases between. The CDR3 consists of 12 residues. CDR3 DNA sequence: TGTGCCAGCAGCTATGACAGCTACGAGCAGTACTTC. It translates to CASSYDSYEQYF.

The chain carries TRBV9 and TRBJ1-2; the D is unclear. V gave up 0 bases and J gave up 0 bases, with 18 bases separating them. CDR3 size: 18 residues. Germline loops: CDR1 SGDLS, CDR2 YYNGEE. CDR3 region: CASSVASAGWIANYGYTF. CDR3 nucleotides: TGTGCCAGCAGCGTAGCTTCGGCAGGTTGGATAGCTAACTATGGCTACACCTTC.

The chain recombines TRBV4-1 with TRBJ2-1; TRBD2 aligns across 11 bases. Trimming cost V 6 bases and J 2 bases; bases outside gene matches: 3. The CDR3 length is 15 residues. Germline V lookup: CDR1 MGHRA, CDR2 YSYEKL. The CDR3 bases are TGCGCCAGCAGTCTGACTAGCGGGACCTACAATGAGCAGTTCTTC. It translates to CASSLTSGTYNEQFF.

This clone has just one count. The chain is built from TRBV6-1 and TRBJ2-1, with 10 bases matching TRBD2. The CDR3 is 19 residues long. Trimming took 4 bases from V and 10 from J; bases not matched to a gene: 22. CDR1 MNHNS and CDR2 SASEGT come from the germline V gene. As DNA, the CDR3 is TGTGCCAGCAGTGCCCACCCTCTAAGACTAGCGGGTCTGCGGGAGGAGCAGTTCTTC. Its protein product is CASSAHPLRLAGLREEQFF.

There are a few counts of this clone. This chain uses TRBV6-6 with TRBJ2-7; 7 positions agree with TRBD1. Germline CDR1 MNHNY, CDR2 SVGAGI (reference sequence). The junction had 14 bases not matched to a gene; V was cut back by 5 bases and J by 4 bases. The CDR3 is 16 residues long. Here the CDR3 DNA reads TGTGCCAGCAGTCCCCAGAACAGGGGAGAGATATACGAGCAGTACTTC. This sequence encodes CASSPQNRGEIYEQYF.

Regarding this clone: The same CDR3 is also encoded by other DNA sequences in this sample. J is TRBJ1-1 and V is TRBV5-1; unclear D gene. Germline V gene data show CDR1 as SGHRS and CDR2 as YFSETQ. This CDR3 contains 13 residues. Trimming cost V 2 bases and J 5 bases, with 10 bases left between them. Here the CDR3 DNA reads TGCGCCAGCAGCTTTGCGGGGTCGACTGAAGCTTTCTTT. Protein sequence: CASSFAGSTEAFF.

The chain combines TRBV4-2 with TRBJ2-5, with a weak D call TRBD1 (6 bases). The CDR3 is made up of 14 amino acids. Trimming removed 1 base at V and 5 bases at J, with 11 bases between. The germline V gene encodes CDR1 LGHNA and CDR2 YNFKEQ. Here the CDR3 reads CASSQVTGTETQYF. The CDR3 nucleotides read TGTGCCAGCAGCCAAGTTACAGGGACGGAGACCCAGTACTTC.

The chain is built from TRBV6-1 and TRBJ2-3; 9 nucleotides match TRBD2. Per the germline V gene, CDR1 is MNHNS and CDR2 is SASEGT. V lost 1 base to trimming and J lost 4 bases; unmatched junction nucleotides: 3. The length of the CDR3 is 15 residues. CDR3: CASSEVAGAADTQYF. The CDR3 region has the DNA TGTGCCAGCAGTGAAGTAGCGGGAGCGGCAGATACGCAGTATTTT.

The gene calls are TRBV4-3 and TRBJ1-2, with 7 bases that match TRBD1. V shed 0 bases and J 6 bases; nucleotides not matched to a gene: 13. Germline-derived CDR1 and CDR2 are LGHNA and YSLEER. The CDR3 totals 17 residues. In DNA form, the CDR3 reads TGCGCCAGCAGCCAAGATCTAGGACGAGGCAGGGGGAATGGCTACACCTTC. As protein: CASSQDLGRGRGNGYTF.

The genes are TRBV18 and TRBJ2-1; the D gene is possibly TRBD2 (5 bases). Trimming took off 2 bases at V and 7 bases at J, with 12 bases between the two ends. Germline CDR1 and CDR2: KGHSH and LQKENI. The CDR3 covers 14 residues. DNA of the CDR3: TGTGCCAGCTCACCAGTTAGCGAGGTTAATGAGCAGTTCTTC. It codes for CASSPVSEVNEQFF.

V is TRBV5-8 and J is TRBJ1-5, with D maybe TRBD1 (6 bases). The germline V and J ends were trimmed by 3 bases and 5 bases, with 6 bases remaining between them. The CDR3 covers 12 residues. The germline CDR1 and CDR2 sequences are SGHTS and YDEGEE. In nucleotides, the CDR3 is TGTGCCAGCAGCTACAGGGATCAGCCCCAGCATTTT. Translation gives CASSYRDQPQHF.

The rearrangement uses TRBV4-1 and TRBJ2-1, with D perhaps TRBD2 (5 bases). Per the germline V gene, CDR1 is MGHRA and CDR2 is YSYEKL. V lost 0 bases and J 3 bases, leaving 12 bases between the germline ends. This CDR3 contains 16 residues. CDR3 sequence: CASSQDPAGSYNEQFF. The CDR3 nucleotides read TGCGCCAGCAGCCAAGACCCTGCGGGCAGCTACAATGAGCAGTTCTTC.

CDR3 amino acids: CASSPGTSGRMSEQYF. CDR3 bases: TGTGCCAGCAGCCCCGGGACTAGCGGGAGAATGAGTGAGCAGTACTTC. The V and J genes are TRBV11-2 and TRBJ2-7, with 14 positions matching TRBD2. Germline loops: CDR1 SGHAT, CDR2 FQNNGV. The ends lost 5 bases at V and 7 bases at J; junction bases unmatched: 10. CDR3 length: 16 amino acids.

This chain joins TRBV7-6 and TRBJ1-1, with D uncertain. Germline V gene lookup returns CDR1 SGHVS and CDR2 FNYEAQ. Between the trimmed V and J ends, which lost 0 bases and 5 bases, there was a span of 13 bases. This CDR3 has 15 residues. The CDR3 DNA reads as TGTGCCAGCAGCTTAGCGCCGGAGGTATGGACTGAAGCTTTCTTT. It translates to CASSLAPEVWTEAFF.

The V call is TRBV7-9, the J call TRBJ2-7, with 10 bases that match TRBD1. V was pared by 3 bases and J by 6 bases, with 2 bases of the junction left unmatched. The CDR3 runs 13 residues. CDR1 and CDR2 from the germline V gene are SEHNR and FQNEAQ (reference sequence). The CDR3 sequence: CASSFGTGAEQYF. The CDR3 DNA reads TGTGCCAGCAGCTTCGGGACAGGGGCCGAGCAGTACTTC.